This T cell receptor (beta chain) was found in a study of CD8+ T cells in alopecia areata. Study-level background: Scoring of treated patients' severity used the percentage of affected scalp area.

TCR sequencing used cDNA made by reverse transcription of extracted RNA. TCRdb keeps only in-frame clones here, not all; method: immunoSEQ multiplex PCR. The sample lists 150,000 to 200,000 clones, less than 70% seen once, with over 12% in the top ten. Germline values: CDR1 SGHRS, CDR2 YFSETQ. The V gene lost 4 bases and the J gene lost 3 bases, with 17 bases spanning the gap. CDR3 length: 15 residues. Points on this clone: Antigen: not known.

Treatment specified: oral pan-JAK inhibitor, 5-10 mg twice daily. Regarding the study as a whole: Clarity of TCR sharing across patients fell short of that in mice, possibly HLA-related.

V usage is TRBV5-1 and J usage is TRBJ2-7; possible D gene TRBD1, 6 bases. Source: CD4+ T cells sorted from blood, taken at week 24, from a patient treated with tofacitinib. The TCR comes from a human donor with alopecia areata. CDR3 sequence reads: CASSSDRGQNYEQYF. CDR3 nucleotide sequence: TGCGCCAGCAGCAGCGATCGAGGACAGAACTACGAGCAGTACTTC.